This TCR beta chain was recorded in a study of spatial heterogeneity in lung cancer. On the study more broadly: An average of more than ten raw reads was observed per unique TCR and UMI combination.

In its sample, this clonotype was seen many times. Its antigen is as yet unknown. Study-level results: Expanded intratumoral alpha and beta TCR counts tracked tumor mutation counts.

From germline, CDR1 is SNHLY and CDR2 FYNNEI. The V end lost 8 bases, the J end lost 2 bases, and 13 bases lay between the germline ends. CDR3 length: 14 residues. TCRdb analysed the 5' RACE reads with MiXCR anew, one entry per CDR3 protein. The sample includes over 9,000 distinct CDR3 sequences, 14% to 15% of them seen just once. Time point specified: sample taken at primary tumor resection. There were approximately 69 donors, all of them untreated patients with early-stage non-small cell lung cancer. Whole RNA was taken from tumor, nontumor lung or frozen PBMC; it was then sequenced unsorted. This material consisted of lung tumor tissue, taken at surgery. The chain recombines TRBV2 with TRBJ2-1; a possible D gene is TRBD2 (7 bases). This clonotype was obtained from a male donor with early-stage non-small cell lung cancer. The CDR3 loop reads CASLGGGAYNEQFF. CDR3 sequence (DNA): TGTGCCAGCTTAGGGGGAGGGGCCTACAATGAGCAGTTCTTC. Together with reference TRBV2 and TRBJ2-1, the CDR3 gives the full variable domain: EPEVTQTPSHQVTQMGQEVILRCVPISNHLYFYWYRQILGQKVEFLVSFYNNEISEKSEIFDDQFSVERPDGSNFTLKIRSTKLEDSAMYFCASLGGGAYNEQFFGPGTRLTVL.